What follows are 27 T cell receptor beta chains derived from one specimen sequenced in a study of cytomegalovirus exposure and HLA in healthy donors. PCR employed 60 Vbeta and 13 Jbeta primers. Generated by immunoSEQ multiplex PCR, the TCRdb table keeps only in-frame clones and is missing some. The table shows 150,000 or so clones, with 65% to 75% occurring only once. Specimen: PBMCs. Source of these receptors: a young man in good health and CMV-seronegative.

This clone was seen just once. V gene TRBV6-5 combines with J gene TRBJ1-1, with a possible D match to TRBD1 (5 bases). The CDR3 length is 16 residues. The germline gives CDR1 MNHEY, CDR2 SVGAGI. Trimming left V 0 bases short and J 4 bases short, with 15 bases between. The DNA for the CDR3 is TGTGCCAGCAGTTACTCCCGGGCCGCGGGGGGCACTGAAGCTTTCTTT. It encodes CASSYSRAAGGTEAFF.

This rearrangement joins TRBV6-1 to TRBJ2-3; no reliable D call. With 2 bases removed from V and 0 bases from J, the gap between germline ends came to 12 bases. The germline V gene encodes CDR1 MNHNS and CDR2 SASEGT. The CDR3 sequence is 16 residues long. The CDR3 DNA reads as TGTGCCAGCAGTGAACTGGGTGGAGCAAGCACAGATACGCAGTATTTT. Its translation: CASSELGGASTDTQYF.

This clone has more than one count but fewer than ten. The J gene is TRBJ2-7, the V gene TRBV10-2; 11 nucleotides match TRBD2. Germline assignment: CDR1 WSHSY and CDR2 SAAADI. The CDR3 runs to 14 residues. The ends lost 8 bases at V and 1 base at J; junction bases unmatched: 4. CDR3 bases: TGCGCCAGCGGGACTAGCGGTGGGTCCTACGAGCAGTACTTC. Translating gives CASGTSGGSYEQYF.

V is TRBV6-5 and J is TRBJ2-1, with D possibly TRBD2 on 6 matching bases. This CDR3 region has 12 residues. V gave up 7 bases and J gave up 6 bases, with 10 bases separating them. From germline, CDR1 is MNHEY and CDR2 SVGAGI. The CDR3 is CASTPGGNEQFF. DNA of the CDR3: TGTGCCAGCACCCCCGGGGGCAATGAGCAGTTCTTC.

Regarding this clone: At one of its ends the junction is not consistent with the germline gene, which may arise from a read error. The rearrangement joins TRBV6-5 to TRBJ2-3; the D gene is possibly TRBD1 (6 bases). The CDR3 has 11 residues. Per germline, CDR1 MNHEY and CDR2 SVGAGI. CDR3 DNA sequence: TGTGCCAGCAGTTACTCGTCTGGACAGATTTTT. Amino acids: CASSYSSGQIF.

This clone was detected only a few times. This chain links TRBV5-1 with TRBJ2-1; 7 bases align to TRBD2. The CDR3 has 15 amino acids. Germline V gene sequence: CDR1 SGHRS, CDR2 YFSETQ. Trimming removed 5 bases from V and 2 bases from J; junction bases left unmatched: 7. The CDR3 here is CASRAGTTTYNEQFF. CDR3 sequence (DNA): TGCGCCAGCAGAGCCGGGACTACCACCTACAATGAGCAGTTCTTC.

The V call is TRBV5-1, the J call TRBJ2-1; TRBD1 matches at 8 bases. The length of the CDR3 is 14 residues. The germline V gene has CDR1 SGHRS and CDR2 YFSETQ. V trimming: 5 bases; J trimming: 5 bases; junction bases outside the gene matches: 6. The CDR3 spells CASSPDRANNEQFF. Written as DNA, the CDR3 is TGCGCCAGCAGTCCGGACAGGGCCAACAATGAGCAGTTCTTC.

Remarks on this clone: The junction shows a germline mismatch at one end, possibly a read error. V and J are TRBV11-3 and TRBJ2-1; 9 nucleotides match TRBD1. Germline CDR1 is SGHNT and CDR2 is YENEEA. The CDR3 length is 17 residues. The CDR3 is CASSLEDRGLPYNEQFF. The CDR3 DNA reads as TGTGCCAGCAGCTTAGAGGACAGGGGCCTGCCCTATAATGAGCAGTTCTTC.

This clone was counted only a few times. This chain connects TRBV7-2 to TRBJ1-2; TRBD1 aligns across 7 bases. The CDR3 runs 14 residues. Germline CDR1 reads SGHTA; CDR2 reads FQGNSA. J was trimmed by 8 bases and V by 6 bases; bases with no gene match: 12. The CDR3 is CASSPLAGGQGYTF. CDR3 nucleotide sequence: TGTGCCAGCAGTCCTTTGGCAGGGGGGCAAGGCTACACCTTC.

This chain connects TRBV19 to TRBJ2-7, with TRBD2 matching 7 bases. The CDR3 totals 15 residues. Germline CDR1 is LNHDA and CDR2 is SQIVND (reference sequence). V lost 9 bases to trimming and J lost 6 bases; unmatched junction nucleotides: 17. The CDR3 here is CARSRGLAAPSEQYV. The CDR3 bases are TGTGCCAGATCCCGCGGGCTAGCGGCGCCAAGCGAGCAGTACGTC.

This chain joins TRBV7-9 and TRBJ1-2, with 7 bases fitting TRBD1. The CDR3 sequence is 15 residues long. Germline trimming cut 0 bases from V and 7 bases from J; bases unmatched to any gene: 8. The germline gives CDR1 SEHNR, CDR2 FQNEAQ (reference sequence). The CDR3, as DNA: TGTGCCAGCAGCTTAGCATCCGGACAGGCTGTTGGCTACACCTTC. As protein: CASSLASGQAVGYTF. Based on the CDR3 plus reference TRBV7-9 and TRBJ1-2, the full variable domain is DTGVSQNPRHKITKRGQNVTFRCDPISEHNRLYWYRQTLGQGPEFLTYFQNEAQLEKSRLLSDRFSAERPKGSFSTLEIQRTEQGDSAMYLCASSLASGQAVGYTFGSGTRLTVV.

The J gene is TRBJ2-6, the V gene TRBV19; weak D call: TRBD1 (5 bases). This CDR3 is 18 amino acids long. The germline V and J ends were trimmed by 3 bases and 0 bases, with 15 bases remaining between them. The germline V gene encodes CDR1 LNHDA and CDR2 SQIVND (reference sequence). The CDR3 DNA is TGTGCCAGTAGTATGAGTAGGGGCCCGCACTCTGGGGCCAACGTCCTGACTTTC. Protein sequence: CASSMSRGPHSGANVLTF. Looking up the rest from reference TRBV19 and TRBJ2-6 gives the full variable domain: DGGITQSPKYLFRKEGQNVTLSCEQNLNHDAMYWYRQDPGQGLRLIYYSQIVNDFQKGDIAEGYSVSREKKESFPLTVTSAQKNPTAFYLCASSMSRGPHSGANVLTFGAGSRLTVL.

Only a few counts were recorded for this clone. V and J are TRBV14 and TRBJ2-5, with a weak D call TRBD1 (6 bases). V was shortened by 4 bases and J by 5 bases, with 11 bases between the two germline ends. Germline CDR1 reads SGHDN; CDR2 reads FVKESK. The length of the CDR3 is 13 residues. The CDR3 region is CASSLTGSETQYF. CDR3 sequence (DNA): TGTGCCAGCAGCCTGACAGGTTCTGAGACCCAGTACTTC.

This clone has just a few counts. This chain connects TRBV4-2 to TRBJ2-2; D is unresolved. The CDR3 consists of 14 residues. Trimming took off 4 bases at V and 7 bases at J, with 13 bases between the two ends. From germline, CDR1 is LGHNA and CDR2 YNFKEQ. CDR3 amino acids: CASSPPRPGGELFF. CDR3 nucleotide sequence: TGTGCCAGCAGCCCGCCCCGCCCGGGCGGGGAGCTGTTTTTT.

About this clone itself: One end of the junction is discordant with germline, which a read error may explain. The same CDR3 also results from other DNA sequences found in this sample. CDR3 nucleotide sequence: TGCGCCAGCAGCTCCGGGGTTTGGGGTCTCCACGAGCAGTACTTC. Its protein product is CASSSGVWGLHEQYF. V and J are TRBV11-2 and TRBJ2-7; D might be TRBD2 (5 bases). CDR3 length: 15 residues. Per the germline V gene, CDR1 is SGHAT and CDR2 is FQNNGV.

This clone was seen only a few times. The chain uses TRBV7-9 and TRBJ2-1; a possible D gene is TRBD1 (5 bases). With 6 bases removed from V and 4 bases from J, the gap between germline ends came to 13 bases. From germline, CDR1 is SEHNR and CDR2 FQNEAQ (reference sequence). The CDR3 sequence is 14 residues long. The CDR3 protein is CASSPRESYNEQFF. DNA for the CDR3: TGTGCCAGCAGTCCCAGGGAATCGTACAATGAGCAGTTCTTC.

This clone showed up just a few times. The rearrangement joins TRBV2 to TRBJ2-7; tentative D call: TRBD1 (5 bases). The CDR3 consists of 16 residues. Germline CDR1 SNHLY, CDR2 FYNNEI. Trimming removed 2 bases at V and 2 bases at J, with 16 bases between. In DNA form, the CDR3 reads TGTGCCAGCAGTGAATTGACAGTCCAAGGCCCCTACGAGCAGTACTTC. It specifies CASSELTVQGPYEQYF.

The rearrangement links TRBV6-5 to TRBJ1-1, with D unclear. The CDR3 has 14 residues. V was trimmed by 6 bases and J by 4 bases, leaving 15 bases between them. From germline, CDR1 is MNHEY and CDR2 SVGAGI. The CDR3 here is CASRPSMGLTEAFF. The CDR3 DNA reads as TGTGCCAGCAGACCATCTATGGGCCTCACTGAAGCTTTCTTT.

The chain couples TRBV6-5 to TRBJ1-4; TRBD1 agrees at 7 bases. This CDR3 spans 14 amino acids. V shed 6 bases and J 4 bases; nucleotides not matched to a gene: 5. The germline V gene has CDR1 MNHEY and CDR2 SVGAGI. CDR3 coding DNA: TGTGCCAGCAGGCTGGGACAGCTTAATGAAAAACTGTTTTTT. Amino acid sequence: CASRLGQLNEKLFF.

CDR3 bases: TGTGCCAGCAGCTTCAAGGGGGAAGAGACCCAGTACTTC. This gives the protein CASSFKGEETQYF. The gene calls are TRBV7-2 and TRBJ2-5, with a weak D call TRBD1 (6 bases). The CDR3 totals 13 residues. V shed 3 bases and J shed 3 bases, with 8 bases lying between them. Germline V CDR1 and CDR2: SGHTA, FQGNSA.

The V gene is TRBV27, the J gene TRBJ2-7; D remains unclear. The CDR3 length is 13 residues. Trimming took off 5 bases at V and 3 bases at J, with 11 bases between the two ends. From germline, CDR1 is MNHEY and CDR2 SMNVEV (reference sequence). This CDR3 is CASSPMAGYEQYV. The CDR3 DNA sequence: TGTGCCAGCAGTCCAATGGCAGGCTACGAGCAGTACGTC.

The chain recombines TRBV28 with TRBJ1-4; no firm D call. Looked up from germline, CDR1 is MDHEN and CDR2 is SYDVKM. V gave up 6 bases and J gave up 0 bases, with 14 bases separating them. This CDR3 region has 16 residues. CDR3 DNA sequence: TGTGCCAGCAGCCCTACCTGGTCCGCAACTAATGAAAAACTGTTTTTT. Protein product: CASSPTWSATNEKLFF. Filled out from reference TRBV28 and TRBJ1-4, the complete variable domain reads DVKVTQSSRYLVKRTGEKVFLECVQDMDHENMFWYRQDPGLGLRLIYFSYDVKMKEKGDIPEGYSVSREKKERFSLILESASTNQTSMYLCASSPTWSATNEKLFFGSGTQLSVL.

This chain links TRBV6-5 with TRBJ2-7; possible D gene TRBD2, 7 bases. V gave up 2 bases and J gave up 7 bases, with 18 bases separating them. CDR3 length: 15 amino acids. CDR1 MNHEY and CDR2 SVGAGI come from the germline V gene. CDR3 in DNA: TGTGCCAGCAGTTACGGGGGGGCGCCCTTTATGGAGCAGTACTTC. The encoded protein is CASSYGGAPFMEQYF.

The CDR3 protein is CASSLANLAGGYEQFF. Here the CDR3 DNA reads TGTGCCAGCAGCTTAGCCAATCTAGCGGGGGGTTATGAGCAGTTCTTC. The chain uses TRBV11-2 and TRBJ2-1, with 11 bases lining up with TRBD2. V shed 1 base and J 8 bases; nucleotides not matched to a gene: 7. The CDR3 has 16 amino acids. Germline V gives CDR1 SGHAT, CDR2 FQNNGV. The full variable domain, rest sourced from reference TRBV11-2 and TRBJ2-1, is EAGVAQSPRYKIIEKRQSVAFWCNPISGHATLYWYQQILGQGPKLLIQFQNNGVVDDSQLPKDRFSAERLKGVDSTLKIQPAKLEDSAVYLCASSLANLAGGYEQFFGPGTRLTVL.

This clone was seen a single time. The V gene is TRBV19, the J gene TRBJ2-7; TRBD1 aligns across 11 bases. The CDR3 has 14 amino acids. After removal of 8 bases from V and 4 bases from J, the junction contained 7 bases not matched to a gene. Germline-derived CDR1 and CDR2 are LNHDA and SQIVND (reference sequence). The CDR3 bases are TGTGCCAGTGGACAGGGGGCGCGATCTTACGAGCAGTACTTC. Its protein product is CASGQGARSYEQYF.

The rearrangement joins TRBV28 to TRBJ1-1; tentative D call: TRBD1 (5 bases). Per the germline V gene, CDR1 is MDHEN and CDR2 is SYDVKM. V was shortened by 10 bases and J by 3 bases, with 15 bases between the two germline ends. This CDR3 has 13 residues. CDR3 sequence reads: CATFGAADTEAFF. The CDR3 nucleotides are TGTGCCACATTTGGGGCAGCTGACACTGAAGCTTTCTTT.

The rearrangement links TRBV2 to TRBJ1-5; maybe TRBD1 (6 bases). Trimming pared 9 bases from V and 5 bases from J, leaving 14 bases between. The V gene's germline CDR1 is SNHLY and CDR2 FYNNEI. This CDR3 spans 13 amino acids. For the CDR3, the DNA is TGTGCCAGTGCCCGGGACATGGATCAGCCCCAGCATTTT. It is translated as CASARDMDQPQHF.